The clone carrying this T cell receptor (delta chain) was observed a few times. Its antigen is unidentified. This sample is part of a study of Vδ1+ human thymocytes. Findings and caveats of the study: In the thymus, TRG and TRD repertoires looked highly polyclonal with Gaussian CDR3 lengths.

The template was reverse-transcribed extracted RNA. CDR3 amplicons came from multiplex PCR with pooled V-gene forward and constant-region reverse primers. TCRdb reprocessed the multiplex PCR reads using CATT. The table records about 55,000 delta-chain clones, 15% of them present only once. The CDR3 has 22 amino acids. The trim removed 1 base at V and 3 bases at J, leaving 23 bases unmatched. The V gene's germline CDR1 is TSWWSYY and CDR2 QGS. The receptor was derived from a boy under three years old who had congenital heart surgery. Sequences were obtained from Vdelta1+ gamma-delta thymocytes from the thymus. Sample subset: FACS-sorted CD3+ TCRalphabeta- TCRVdelta1+ TCRVdelta2- thymocytes. The chain couples TRDV1 to TRDJ1, with 10 positions matching TRDD3. CDR3 coding DNA: TGTGCTCTTGGGGAACGTCCCATACTAGATCGTACTGGGGGATTAAACCCCGATAAACTCATCTTT. This translates into CALGERPILDRTGGLNPDKLIF.